The subject of this entry is one TCR beta chain. The antigen remains undetermined. Any patient presenting with uncontrolled infection, other autoimmune disease, pregnancy or lactation was left out. On the basis of clinical symptoms, serum thyroxine and TRAb, thyroid ultrasound and orbital computed tomography, diagnoses were made. These data are taken from a study of T cells in Graves' hyperthyroidism and ophthalmopathy. Study in general: The authors collected peripheral blood at initial diagnosis, before any treatment. Overall study results and limits: Progression to ophthalmopathy was predicted a median of roughly 6.8 months early.

The source material, RNA transcripts, was used to amplify TCR beta CDR3 regions. The primer set for the first-round RT-PCR of the TCR CDR3 was HTBI. TCRdb passed the multiplex PCR reads through MiXCR, listing each CDR3 protein once. The sample lists about 410,000 distinct CDR3 sequences; approximately 14% were seen once. The receptor's source is a man younger than 30 with Graves' ophthalmopathy. Sequencing was done on a sample of blood.

CDR3 loop: CASSLTGGASAFF. The CDR3 DNA reads as TGTGCCAGCAGCCTAACAGGGGGCGCTTCGGCTTTCTTT. V usage is TRBV14 and J usage is TRBJ1-1; TRBD1 matches 9 bases. The CDR3 length is 13 residues. The germline V gene has CDR1 SGHDN and CDR2 FVKESK. Trimming removed 4 bases from V and 11 bases from J; junction bases left unmatched: 8.